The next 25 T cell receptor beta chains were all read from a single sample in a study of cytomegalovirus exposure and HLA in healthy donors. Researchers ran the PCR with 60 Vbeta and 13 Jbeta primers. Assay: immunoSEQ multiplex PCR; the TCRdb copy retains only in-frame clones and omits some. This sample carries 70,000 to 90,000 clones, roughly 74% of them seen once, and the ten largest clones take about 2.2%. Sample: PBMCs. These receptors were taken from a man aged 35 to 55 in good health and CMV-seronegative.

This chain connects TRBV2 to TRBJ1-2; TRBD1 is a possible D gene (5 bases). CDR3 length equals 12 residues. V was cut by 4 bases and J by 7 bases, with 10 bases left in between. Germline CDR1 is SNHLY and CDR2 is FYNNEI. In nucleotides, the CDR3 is TGTGCCAGCAGTGCAGGGCGGGGTGGCTACACCTTC. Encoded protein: CASSAGRGGYTF.

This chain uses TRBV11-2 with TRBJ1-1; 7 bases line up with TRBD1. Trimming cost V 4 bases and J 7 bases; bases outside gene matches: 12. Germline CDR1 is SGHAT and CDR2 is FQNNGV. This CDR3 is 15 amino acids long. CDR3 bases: TGTGCCAGCAGCTCAGTTCCTTCCGGGACAGTTGAAGCTTTCTTT. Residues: CASSSVPSGTVEAFF. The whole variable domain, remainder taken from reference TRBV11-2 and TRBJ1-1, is EAGVAQSPRYKIIEKRQSVAFWCNPISGHATLYWYQQILGQGPKLLIQFQNNGVVDDSQLPKDRFSAERLKGVDSTLKIQPAKLEDSAVYLCASSSVPSGTVEAFFGQGTRLTVV.

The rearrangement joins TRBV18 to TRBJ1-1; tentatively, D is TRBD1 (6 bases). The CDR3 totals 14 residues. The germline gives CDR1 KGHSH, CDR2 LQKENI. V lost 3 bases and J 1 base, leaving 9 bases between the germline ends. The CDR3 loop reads CASSPMTGNTEAFF. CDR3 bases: TGTGCCAGCTCACCGATGACAGGGAACACTGAAGCTTTCTTT.

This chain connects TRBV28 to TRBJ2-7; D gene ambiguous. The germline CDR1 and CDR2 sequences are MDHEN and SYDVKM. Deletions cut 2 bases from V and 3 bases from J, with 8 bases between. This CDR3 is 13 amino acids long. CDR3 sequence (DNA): TGTGCCAGCAGTTTAACAGTGAGCTACGAGCAGTACTTC. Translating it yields CASSLTVSYEQYF.

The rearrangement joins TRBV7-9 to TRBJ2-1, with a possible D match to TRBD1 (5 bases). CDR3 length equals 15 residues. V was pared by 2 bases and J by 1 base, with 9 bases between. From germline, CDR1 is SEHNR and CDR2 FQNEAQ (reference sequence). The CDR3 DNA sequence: TGTGCCAGCAGCTTAATAGGGGTGTCCTACAATGAGCAGTTCTTC. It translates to CASSLIGVSYNEQFF.

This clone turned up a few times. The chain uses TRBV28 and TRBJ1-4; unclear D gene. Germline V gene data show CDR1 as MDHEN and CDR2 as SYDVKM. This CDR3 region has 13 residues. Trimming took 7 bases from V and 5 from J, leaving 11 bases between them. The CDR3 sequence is CASMGGPNEKLFF. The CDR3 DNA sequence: TGTGCCAGCATGGGAGGGCCCAATGAAAAACTGTTTTTT.

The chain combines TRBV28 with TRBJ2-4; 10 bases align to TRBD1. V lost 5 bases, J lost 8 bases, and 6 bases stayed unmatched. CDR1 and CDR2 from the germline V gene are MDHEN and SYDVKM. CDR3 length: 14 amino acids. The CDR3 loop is CASSRQGAVDIQYF. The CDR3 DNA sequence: TGTGCCAGCAGTCGACAGGGGGCCGTGGACATTCAGTACTTC.

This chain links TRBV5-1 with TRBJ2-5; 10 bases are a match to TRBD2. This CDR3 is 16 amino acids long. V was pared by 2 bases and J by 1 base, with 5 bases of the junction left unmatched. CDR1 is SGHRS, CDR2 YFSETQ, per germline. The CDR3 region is CASSLYLAGGQETQYF. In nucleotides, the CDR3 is TGCGCCAGCAGCTTATACTTAGCGGGGGGCCAAGAGACCCAGTACTTC.

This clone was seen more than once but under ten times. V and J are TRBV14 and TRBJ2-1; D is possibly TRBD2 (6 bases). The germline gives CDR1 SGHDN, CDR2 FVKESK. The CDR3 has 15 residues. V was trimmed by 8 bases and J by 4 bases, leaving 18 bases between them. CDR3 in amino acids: CASVRDSSFYNEQFF. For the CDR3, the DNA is TGTGCCAGCGTCCGGGACTCCAGTTTTTACAATGAGCAGTTCTTC.

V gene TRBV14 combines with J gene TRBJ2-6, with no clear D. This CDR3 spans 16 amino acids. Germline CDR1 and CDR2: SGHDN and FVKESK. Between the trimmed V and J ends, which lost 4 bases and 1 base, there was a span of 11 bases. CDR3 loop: CASSPLTVSGANVLTF. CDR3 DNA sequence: TGTGCCAGCAGCCCATTAACAGTGTCTGGGGCCAACGTCCTGACTTTC.

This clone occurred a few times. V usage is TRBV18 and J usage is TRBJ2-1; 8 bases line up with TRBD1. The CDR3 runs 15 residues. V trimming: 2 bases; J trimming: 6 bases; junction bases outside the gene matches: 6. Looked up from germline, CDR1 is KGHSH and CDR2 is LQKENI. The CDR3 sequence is CASSPGGTGGNEQFF. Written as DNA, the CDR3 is TGTGCCAGCTCACCAGGGGGGACAGGTGGCAATGAGCAGTTCTTC.

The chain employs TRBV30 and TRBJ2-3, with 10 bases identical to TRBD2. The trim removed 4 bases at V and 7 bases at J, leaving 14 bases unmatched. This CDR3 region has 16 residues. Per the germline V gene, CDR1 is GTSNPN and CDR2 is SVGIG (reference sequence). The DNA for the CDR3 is TGTGCCTGGACTAAGGGGGCTAGCGGGAGTCTGAATACGCAGTATTTT. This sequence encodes CAWTKGASGSLNTQYF. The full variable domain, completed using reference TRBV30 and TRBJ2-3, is SQTIHQWPATLVQPVGSPLSLECTVEGTSNPNLYWYRQAAGRGLQLLFYSVGIGQISSEVPQNLSASRPQDRQFILSSKKLLLSDSGFYLCAWTKGASGSLNTQYFGPGTRLTVL.

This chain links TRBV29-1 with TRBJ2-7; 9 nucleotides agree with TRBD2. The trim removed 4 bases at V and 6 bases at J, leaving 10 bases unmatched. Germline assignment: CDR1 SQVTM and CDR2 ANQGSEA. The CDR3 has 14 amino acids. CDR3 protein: CSVAGGSGGGEQYF. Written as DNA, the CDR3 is TGCAGCGTTGCCGGGGGTAGCGGGGGAGGCGAGCAGTACTTC.

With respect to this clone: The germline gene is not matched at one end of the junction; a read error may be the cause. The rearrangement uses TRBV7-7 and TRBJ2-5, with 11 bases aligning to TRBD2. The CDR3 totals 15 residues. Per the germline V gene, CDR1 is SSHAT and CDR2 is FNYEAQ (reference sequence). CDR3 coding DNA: TGTGCTAGCAGCCCGACGACTAGCGGGGAGCGGACCCAGTACTTC. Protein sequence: CASSPTTSGERTQYF.

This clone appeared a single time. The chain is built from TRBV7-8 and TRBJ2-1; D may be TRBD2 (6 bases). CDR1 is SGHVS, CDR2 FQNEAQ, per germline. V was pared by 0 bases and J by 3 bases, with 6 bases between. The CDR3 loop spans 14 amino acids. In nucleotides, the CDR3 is TGTGCCAGCAGCTTAGCCGGGGGCTACAATGAGCAGTTCTTC. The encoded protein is CASSLAGGYNEQFF.

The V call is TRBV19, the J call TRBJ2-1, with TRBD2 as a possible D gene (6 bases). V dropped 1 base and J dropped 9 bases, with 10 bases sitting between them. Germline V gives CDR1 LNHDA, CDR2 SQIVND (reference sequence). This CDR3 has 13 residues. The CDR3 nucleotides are TGTGCCAGTAGTATAGTTAGGGGAGGTGAGCAGTTCTTC. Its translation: CASSIVRGGEQFF.

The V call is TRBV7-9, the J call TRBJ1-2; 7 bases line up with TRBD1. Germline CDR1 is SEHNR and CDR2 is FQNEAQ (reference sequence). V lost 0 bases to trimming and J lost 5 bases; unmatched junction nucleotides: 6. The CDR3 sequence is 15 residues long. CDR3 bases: TGTGCCAGCAGCTTAGCGCAGGGGGGCAGATATGGCTACACCTTC. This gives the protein CASSLAQGGRYGYTF.

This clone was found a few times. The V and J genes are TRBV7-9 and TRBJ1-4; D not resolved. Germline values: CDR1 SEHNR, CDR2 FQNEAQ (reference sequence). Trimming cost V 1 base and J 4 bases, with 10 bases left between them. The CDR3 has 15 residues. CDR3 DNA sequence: TGTGCCAGCAGCTTAGGTAGCCGGGATAATGAAAAACTGTTTTTT. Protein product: CASSLGSRDNEKLFF.

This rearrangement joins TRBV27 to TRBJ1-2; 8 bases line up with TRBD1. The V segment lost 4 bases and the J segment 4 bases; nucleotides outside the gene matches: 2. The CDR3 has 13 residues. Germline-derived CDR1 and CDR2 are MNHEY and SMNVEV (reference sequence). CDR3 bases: TGTGCCAGCAGTTCCGGACAGGGCTATGGCTACACCTTC. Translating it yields CASSSGQGYGYTF.

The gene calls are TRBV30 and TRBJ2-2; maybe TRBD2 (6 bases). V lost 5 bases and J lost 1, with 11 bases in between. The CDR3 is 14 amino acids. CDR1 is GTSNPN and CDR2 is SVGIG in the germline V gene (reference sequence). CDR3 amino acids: CAWGTRKNTGELFF. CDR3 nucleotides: TGTGCCTGGGGGACTCGGAAGAACACCGGGGAGCTGTTTTTT.

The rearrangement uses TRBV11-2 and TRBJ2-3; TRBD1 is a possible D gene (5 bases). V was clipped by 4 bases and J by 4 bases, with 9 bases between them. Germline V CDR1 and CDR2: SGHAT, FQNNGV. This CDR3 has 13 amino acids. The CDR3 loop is CASSSQGADTQYF. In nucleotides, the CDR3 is TGTGCCAGCAGCTCGCAGGGCGCAGATACGCAGTATTTT.

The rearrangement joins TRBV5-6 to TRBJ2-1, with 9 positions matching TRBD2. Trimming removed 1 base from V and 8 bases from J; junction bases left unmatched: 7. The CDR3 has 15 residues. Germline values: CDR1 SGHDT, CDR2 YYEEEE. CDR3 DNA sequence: TGTGCCAGCAGCTTGATAGCGGGAGTAGTTCATGAGCAGTTCTTC. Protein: CASSLIAGVVHEQFF.

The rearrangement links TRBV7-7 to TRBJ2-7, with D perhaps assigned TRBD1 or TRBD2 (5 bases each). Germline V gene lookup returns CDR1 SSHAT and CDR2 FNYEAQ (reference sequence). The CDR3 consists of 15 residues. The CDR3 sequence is CASAPDRTSLSVQYF. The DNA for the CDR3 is TGTGCTAGCGCCCCTGACAGAACTTCTCTATCCGTCCAGTACTTC.

The CDR3 bases are TGTGCCAGCAGTTGGGGACTAGCGGGAGGGAACGAGCAGTACTTC. This gives the protein CASSWGLAGGNEQYF. The chain combines TRBV7-2 with TRBJ2-7; 16 bases match TRBD2. The CDR3 totals 15 residues. The germline CDR1 and CDR2 sequences are SGHTA and FQGNSA. J gave up 5 bases and V 6 bases, and 4 bases lay outside the gene matches.

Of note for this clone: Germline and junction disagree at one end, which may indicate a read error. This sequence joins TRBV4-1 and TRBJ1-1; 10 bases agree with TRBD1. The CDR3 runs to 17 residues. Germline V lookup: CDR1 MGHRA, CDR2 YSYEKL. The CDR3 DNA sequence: TGCGTCAGCAGCCAAGAGTGGGACAGGGGTTCGAACACTGAAGCTTTCTTT. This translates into CVSSQEWDRGSNTEAFF.